This entry is about one T cell receptor beta chain. The clone's antigen remains unknown. Base qualities were left out, and no much larger clone turns up one base away. One collaborating source in Seattle enrolled patients during active infection and followed them longitudinally through the course of disease. Each collaborating institution followed its own protocols to collect whole blood in K2EDTA tubes. For TCRbeta analysis, collaborators shipped samples as frozen whole blood, isolated PBMCs, or DNA extracted from either of those sample types. These data originate in a study of blood T cell repertoires in COVID-19 (dated by TCRdb to about 2020). Notes on the research overall: The collaborator samples originated in the United States, Italy and Spain and spanned the acute and convalescent phases of COVID-19. The material from the prospective study consisted of cDNA or gDNA derived from T cells, B-cell-depleted T cells, or PBMCs. Subjects who had been exposed to COVID-19, were actively infected with it, or had recovered from it provided the deeply sampled blood TCRbeta repertoires that made up the dataset. A freely available public database, intended as a resource for researchers studying the immune response to SARS-CoV-2, is where the repertoires were released. The samples were drawn from two sources: the first 160 participants of the ongoing ImmuneRACE study, and 950 to 1,500 subjects contributed by 6 global collaborators. A de-identified subject ID, COVID-19 status, age in years and sex were almost always included in the sample metadata. Where available, HLA class I and class II types were taken from metadata supplied by the sample provider and were not determined by assay-based typing.

Broader findings and caveats from the paper: How much clinical and demographic metadata was included differed by source and by participant, and the metadata was provided uncurated.

The CDR3 has 13 amino acids, counting the end cysteine and phenylalanine. Only the CDR3 DNA stays, 39 bases, in frame from base 1. According to the germline V gene, CDR1 reads SQVTM and CDR2 reads ANQGSEA. V and J are trimmed by 6 bases and 1 base, and the gene matches miss 5 bases of the junction. TCRbeta CDR3 regions were amplified from genomic DNA using the immunoSEQ Assay, a bias-controlled multiplex PCR. In the original analysis: Nucleated cell counts per sample were estimated from amplification of reference gene primers within the assay. Sequence reads were collapsed and filtered to measure the absolute abundance of every unique TCRbeta CDR3 rearrangement. Productive Simpson clonality was computed per sample as the square root of Simpson's diversity index over productive rearrangements. TCRdb provides this immuneACCESS table in a form limited to in-frame rearrangements. Some clones are lacking; in checked studies, under half of them reflect an unresolved V gene, and why the rest are absent is not known. For V, J and clone size, that table is used; D and trimming come from the DNA. This sample is represented by hundreds of thousands of clones; more than 70% of them were singletons. Of the sample, 2.3% is held by the ten largest clones.

The rearranged segments are TRBV29-1 and TRBJ1-1; TRBD1 fits 7 bases in the junction. Sequencing was carried out using peripheral blood. The TCR was taken from a woman aged 55-75 years with COVID-19, enrolled during active disease. The CDR3 region has the sequence CSVGTDWNTEAFF. The nucleotide sequence is given as TGCAGCGTCGGGACAGATTGGAACACTGAAGCTTTCTTT.